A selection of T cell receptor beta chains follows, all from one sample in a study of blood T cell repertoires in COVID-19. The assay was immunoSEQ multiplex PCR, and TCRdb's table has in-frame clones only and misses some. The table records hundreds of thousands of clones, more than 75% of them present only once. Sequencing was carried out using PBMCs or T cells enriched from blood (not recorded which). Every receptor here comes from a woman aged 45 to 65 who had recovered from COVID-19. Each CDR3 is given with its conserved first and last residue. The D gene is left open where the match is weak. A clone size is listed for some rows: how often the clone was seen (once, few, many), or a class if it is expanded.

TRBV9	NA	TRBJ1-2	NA	TGTGCCAGCAGCGGGCCAGGGGATGGCTACACCTTC	CASSGPGDGYTF
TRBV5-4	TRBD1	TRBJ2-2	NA	TGTGCCAGCAGCTTGGGGCAGGGGGCAAACACCGGGGAGCTGTTTTTT	CASSLGQGANTGELFF
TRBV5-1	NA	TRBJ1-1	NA	TGCGCCAGCAGCTTGGAGGGCAGGGCGAACACTGAAGCTTTCTTT	CASSLEGRANTEAFF
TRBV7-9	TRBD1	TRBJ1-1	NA	TGTGCCAGCAGCTTAGGGTGGACAGGGACCACTGAAGCTTTCTTT	CASSLGWTGTTEAFF
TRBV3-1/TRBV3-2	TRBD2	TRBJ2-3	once	TGTGCCAGCAACCAGCGGGGAGGAGATACGCAGTATTTT	CASNQRGGDTQYF
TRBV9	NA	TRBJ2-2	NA	TGTGCCAGCAGCCTCGCTGGCAGGGCGTTAACCGGGGAGCTGTTTTTT	CASSLAGRALTGELFF
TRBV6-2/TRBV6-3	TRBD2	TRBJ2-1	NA	TGTGCCAGCAGTTATAGCGGGGGGGCAGTCTACAATGAGCAGTTCTTC	CASSYSGGAVYNEQFF
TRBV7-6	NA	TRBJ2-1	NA	TGTGCCAGCAGCTTACCCGGACGGGGGAGTGAGCAGTTCTTC	CASSLPGRGSEQFF
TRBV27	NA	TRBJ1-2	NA	TGTGCCAGCAGTCCCGAGGGGGGGCGGGGCTACACCTTC	CASSPEGGRGYTF
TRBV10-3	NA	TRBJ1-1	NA	TGTGCCATCAGGACGACAGGGAACACTGAAGCTTTCTTT	CAIRTTGNTEAFF
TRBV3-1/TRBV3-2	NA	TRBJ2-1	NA	TGTGCCAGCAGCCAGGCAGCCGGGCGGAGAGGGACATACAATGAGCAGTTCTTC	CASSQAAGRRGTYNEQFF
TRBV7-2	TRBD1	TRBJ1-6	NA	TGTGCCAGCAGCTTAGAAGGCCAGGGGGCTTATAATTCACCCCTCCACTTT	CASSLEGQGAYNSPLHF
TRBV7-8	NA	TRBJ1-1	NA	TGTGCCAGCAGCCCCCAAACAGGGAGGGTGAACACTGAAGCTTTCTTT	CASSPQTGRVNTEAFF
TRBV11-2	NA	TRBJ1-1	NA	TGTGCCAGCAGCGCGGCAGTCGGCACTGAAGCTTTCTTT	CASSAAVGTEAFF
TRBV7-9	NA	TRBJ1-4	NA	TGTGCCAGCAGCCCTACAGCCGGTTCCCACGGTTGGGAAAAACTGTTTTTT	CASSPTAGSHGWEKLFF
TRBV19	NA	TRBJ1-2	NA	TGTGCCTATTCCTCCCGTAATCATGGCTACACCTTC	CAYSSRNHGYTF
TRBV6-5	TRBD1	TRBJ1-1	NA	TGTGCCAGCAGTTACGGACAGGGGAACACTGAAGCTTTCTTT	CASSYGQGNTEAFF
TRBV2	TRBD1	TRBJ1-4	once	TGTGCCAACCGGATTAGGACAGGCGAAAAACTGTTTTTT	CANRIRTGEKLFF
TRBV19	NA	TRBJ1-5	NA	TGTGCCAGTAGTCCCCTTGGTGGCAGCAATCAGCCCCAGCATTTT	CASSPLGGSNQPQHF
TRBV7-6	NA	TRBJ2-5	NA	TGTGCCAGCAGCTTAGACCCAGGTGGGGCCTGGAAGACCCAGTACTTC	CASSLDPGGAWKTQYF
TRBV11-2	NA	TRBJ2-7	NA	TGTGCCAGCAGCTTAACCCAGGGTTCCTACGAGCAGTACTTC	CASSLTQGSYEQYF
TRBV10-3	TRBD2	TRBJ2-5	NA	TGTGCCATCAGTGAGGAGGGACTAGCGGGGAAGGAGACCCAGTACTTC	CAISEEGLAGKETQYF
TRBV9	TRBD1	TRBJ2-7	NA	TGTGCCAGCAGCGTGGGACAGGGGGAAGACTACGAGCAGTACTTC	CASSVGQGEDYEQYF
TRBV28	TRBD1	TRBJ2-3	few	TGTGCCAGCCGGGACAGAATTTTAGATACGCAGTATTTT	CASRDRILDTQYF
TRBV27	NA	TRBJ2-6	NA	TGTGCCAGCGGGACAACCCCCTCTGGGGCCAACGTCCTGACTTTC	CASGTTPSGANVLTF
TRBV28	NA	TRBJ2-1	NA	TGTGCCAGCAGCCTAACGGCCTACAGGGTGTCCTACAATGAGCAGTTCTTC	CASSLTAYRVSYNEQFF
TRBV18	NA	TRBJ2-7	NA	TGTGCCAGCTCACCGGTGGCTACAGCCTACGAGCAGTACTTC	CASSPVATAYEQYF
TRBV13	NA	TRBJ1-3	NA	TGTGCCAGCAGCTTATATGGGGAGAGGTCTGGAAACACCATATATTTT	CASSLYGERSGNTIYF
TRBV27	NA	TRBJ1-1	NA	TGTGCCAGCAGACTAGGTAGTCGGAACACTGAAGCTTTCTTT	CASRLGSRNTEAFF
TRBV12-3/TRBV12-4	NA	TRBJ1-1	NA	TGTGCCAGCAGCCGACAGTCAAACACTGAAGCTTTCTTT	CASSRQSNTEAFF
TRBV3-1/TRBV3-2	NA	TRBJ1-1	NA	TGTGCCAGCAGCCAAGGTGTCAGGGGACCTGTGGGCACTGAAGCTTTCTTT	CASSQGVRGPVGTEAFF
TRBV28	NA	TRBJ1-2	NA	TGTGCCAGCAGTTTCGGGAGAACGGTCTACACCTTC	CASSFGRTVYTF
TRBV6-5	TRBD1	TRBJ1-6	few	TGTGCCAGCAGTTACTCGGGACAGGGAACCTCACCCCTCCACTTT	CASSYSGQGTSPLHF
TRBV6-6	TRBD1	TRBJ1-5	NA	TGTGCCGGCAAACAGGGGGTAGGTCAGCCCCAGCATTTT	CAGKQGVGQPQHF
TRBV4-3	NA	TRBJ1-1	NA	TGCGCCAGCAGCCAAGAAGGGTGGACGACAATGGGGGACTGGGACACTGAAGCTTTCTTT	CASSQEGWTTMGDWDTEAFF
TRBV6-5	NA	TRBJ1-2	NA	TGTGCCAGCAGTTACCAGGCAGGGGATGGCTACACCTTC	CASSYQAGDGYTF
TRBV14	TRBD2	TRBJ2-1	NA	TGTGCCAGCAGCCGTCTAGCGGGGGGGACCTACAATGAGCAGTTCTTC	CASSRLAGGTYNEQFF
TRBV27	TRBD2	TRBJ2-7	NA	TGTGCCAGCAGCCGACGACTAGCGCACGAGCAGTACTTC	CASSRRLAHEQYF
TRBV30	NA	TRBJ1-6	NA	TGTGCCTGGAGTGTACTCCAGCCAGGGGCTCTCCACTTT	CAWSVLQPGALHF
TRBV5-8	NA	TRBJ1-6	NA	TGTGCCAGCAGCCCGGGGTCGTCCGGGGTTCTTAGTTCACCCCTCCACTTT	CASSPGSSGVLSSPLHF
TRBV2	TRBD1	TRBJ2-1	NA	TGTGCCAGCAGTGGGCCAGGGGGTTTCGGGCAGTTCTTC	CASSGPGGFGQFF